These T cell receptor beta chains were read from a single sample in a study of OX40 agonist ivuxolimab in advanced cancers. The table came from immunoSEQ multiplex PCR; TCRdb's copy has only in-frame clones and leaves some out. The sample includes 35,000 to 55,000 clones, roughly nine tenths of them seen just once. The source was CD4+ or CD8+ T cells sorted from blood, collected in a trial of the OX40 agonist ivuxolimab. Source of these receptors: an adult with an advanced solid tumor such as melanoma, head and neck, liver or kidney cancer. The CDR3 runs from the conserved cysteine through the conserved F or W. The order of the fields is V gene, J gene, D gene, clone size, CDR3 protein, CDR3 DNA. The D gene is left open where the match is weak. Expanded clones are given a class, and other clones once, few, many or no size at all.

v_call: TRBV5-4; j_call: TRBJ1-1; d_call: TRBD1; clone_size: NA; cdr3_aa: CASSWGQVTFF; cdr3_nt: TGTGCCAGCAGCTGGGGACAGGTAACTTTCTTT
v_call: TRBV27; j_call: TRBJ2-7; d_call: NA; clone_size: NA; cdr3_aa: CASSARGTYEQYF; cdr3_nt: TGTGCCAGCAGTGCCAGGGGAACATACGAGCAGTACTTC
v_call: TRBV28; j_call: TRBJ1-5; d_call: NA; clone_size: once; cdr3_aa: CASSLYPAGGGGNQPQHF; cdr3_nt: TGTGCCAGCAGTTTATACCCGGCCGGGGGCGGGGGAAATCAGCCCCAGCATTTT
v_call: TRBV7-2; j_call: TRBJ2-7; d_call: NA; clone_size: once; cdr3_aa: CASSSRRAYEQYF; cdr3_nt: TGTGCCAGCAGCTCCCGACGGGCCTACGAGCAGTACTTC
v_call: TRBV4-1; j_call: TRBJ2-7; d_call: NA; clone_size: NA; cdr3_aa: CASSLADLTYEQYF; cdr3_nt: TGCGCCAGCAGCCTTGCCGACTTAACCTACGAGCAGTACTTC
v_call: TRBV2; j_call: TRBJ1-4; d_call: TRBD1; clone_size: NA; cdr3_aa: CARGTDSTNEKLFF; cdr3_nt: TGTGCCAGAGGGACAGACTCAACTAATGAAAAACTGTTTTTT
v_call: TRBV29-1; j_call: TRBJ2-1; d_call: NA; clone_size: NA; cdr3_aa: CSVVRASSYNEQFF; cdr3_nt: TGCAGCGTTGTCCGGGCCAGCTCCTACAATGAGCAGTTCTTC
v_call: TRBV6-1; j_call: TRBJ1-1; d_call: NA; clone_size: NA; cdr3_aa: CASSQTVANTEAFF; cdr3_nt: TGTGCCAGCAGTCAGACAGTAGCGAACACTGAAGCTTTCTTT
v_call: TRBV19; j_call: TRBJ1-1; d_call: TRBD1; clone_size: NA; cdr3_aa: CASSNVAGGIRAFF; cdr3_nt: TGTGCCAGTAGTAATGTGGCAGGGGGGATCAGGGCTTTCTTT
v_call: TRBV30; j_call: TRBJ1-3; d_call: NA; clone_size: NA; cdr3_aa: CAGKTVRSGNTIYF; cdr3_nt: TGTGCCGGGAAGACAGTTCGCTCTGGAAACACCATATATTTT
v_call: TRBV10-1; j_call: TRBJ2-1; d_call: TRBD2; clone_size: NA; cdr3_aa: CASSEGAGGVYNEQFF; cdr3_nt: TGCGCCAGCAGTGAAGGAGCGGGAGGCGTCTACAATGAGCAGTTCTTC
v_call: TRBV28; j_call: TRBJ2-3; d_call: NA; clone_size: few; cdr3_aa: CASSLGQGDSDTQYF; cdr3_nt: TGTGCCAGCAGTTTGGGGCAGGGGGACTCAGATACGCAGTATTTT
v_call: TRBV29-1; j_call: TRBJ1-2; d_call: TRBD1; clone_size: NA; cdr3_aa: CSVEQGARGYGYTF; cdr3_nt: TGCAGCGTGGAACAGGGGGCGCGGGGCTATGGCTACACCTTC
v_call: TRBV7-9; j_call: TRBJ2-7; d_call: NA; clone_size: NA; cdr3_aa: CASIGAYEQYF; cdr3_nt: TGTGCCAGCATTGGAGCCTACGAGCAGTACTTC